The rows below give T cell receptor beta chains drawn from one sample of a study of post-analysis software for immune sequencing data. TCRdb fed the PCR reads into MiXCR, producing one record per CDR3 protein. Among hundreds of thousands of distinct CDR3 sequences listed, 40% to 50% were seen once. Sequenced input: blood. Every receptor here comes from a girl aged 10-17 years with multiple sclerosis. CDR3s include the opening cysteine and the closing phenylalanine or tryptophan.

TRBV3-1 CASSFSLRGAEEFF
TRBV5-1 CASSLGLSYTF
TRBV5-5 CASSSDRAPDTQYF
TRBV4-2 CASSQEAGGSEKLFF
TRBV10-3 CAISRDRGHYNEQFF
TRBV20-1 CSARDKDRAGTYEQYF
TRBV5-1 CASSPGRWVYNEQFF
TRBV10-3 CAISDRGQMNTGELFF
TRBV11-2 CASSLLWKGTGFGNTEAFF
TRBV10-3 CAINQREGRYNEQFF
TRBV5-1 CASSLGSGSTDTQYF
TRBV12-3/TRBV12-4 CASSLQGLNYGYTF
TRBV5-1 CASSSLDRNTEAFF
TRBV29-1 CSVEQPGGTQYF
TRBV12-3/TRBV12-4 CASSVGQGNYGYTF
TRBV20-1 CSATQQLNTEAFF
TRBV5-1 CASSLESYEQYF
TRBV5-1 CASSSGPEDYEQYF
TRBV20-1 CSAGGLARRETQYF
TRBV6-5 CASTSSGGVPYEQYF
TRBV10-3 CAISGSTTIEQYF
TRBV12-3/TRBV12-4 CASSLRESGTDTQYF
TRBV6-5 CASTNGGFGYTF
TRBV12-3/TRBV12-4 CASSLGKEAFF
TRBV6-1 CASILRFGQVPRRGEQFF
TRBV27 CASSFSSGGITDTQYF
TRBV6-2/TRBV6-3 CASSSSRRETQFF
TRBV4-1 CASSPGTGVAIQYF
TRBV20-1 CSARDPPKQFF
TRBV12-3/TRBV12-4 CASSLQGSTYEQYF
TRBV6-6 CASSSIWGRARVEQYF
TRBV6-2/TRBV6-3 CASSYSGGPYNEQFF
TRBV20-1 CGARPGTGGNSPLHF
TRBV7-8 CASSLAFLQTQYF
TRBV27 CASTLGTGEYNEQFF
TRBV6-2/TRBV6-3 CATLRDRSYNEQFF
TRBV4-1 CASSQVFQETQYF
TRBV24-1 CATSDFSIAEQFF
TRBV6-5 CASSYYRRGEAFF
TRBV2 CASSFSHRDNPADTQYF
TRBV7-9 CASSRYGTKNTEAFF
TRBV4-2 CASSQDVGRAYEQYF
TRBV12-3/TRBV12-4 CASSPHLYEQFF
TRBV5-1 CASSPGLAGGPGNEQFF
TRBV29-1 CSVEAQGNYEQYF
TRBV4-1 CASSPGTGSEKLFF
TRBV12-3/TRBV12-4 CASIGQGDSPLHF
TRBV12-3/TRBV12-4 CASSLDTNTEAFF
TRBV5-1 CASSLVGGGPFYGYTF
TRBV7-9 CASSSSPQLHNEQFF
TRBV13 CASSLALKEGEQYF
TRBV7-9 CATLGGTAPSYEQYF
TRBV7-9 CASSSLMWNNEQFF
TRBV7-2 CASSPGGAGEETQYF
TRBV6-4 CASSEQGDYNQPQHF